This passage covers 28 T cell receptor beta chains from one sample sequenced in a study of cytomegalovirus exposure and HLA in healthy donors. PCR employed 60 Vbeta and 13 Jbeta primers. Here immunoSEQ multiplex PCR was the method, and the copy in TCRdb shows in-frame clones only, minus some. The profile shows over 130,000 clones, around four fifths of them singletons. The sample was PBMCs. These TCRs come from a man younger than 40 in good health and CMV-seropositive.

J is TRBJ1-6 and V is TRBV28; D gene unclear. The CDR3 sequence is 13 residues long. Trimming shortened V by 6 bases and J by 10 bases, and 13 bases separated the two germline ends. From germline, CDR1 is MDHEN and CDR2 SYDVKM. The CDR3 region has the DNA TGTGCCAGCAGGATAACGACAAGATCACCCCTCCACTTT. Translating gives CASRITTRSPLHF.

The chain joins TRBV14 to TRBJ2-2, with TRBD2 matching 13 bases. The CDR3 extends over 17 amino acids. Losses at the gene ends were 3 bases for V and 7 bases for J; bases not matched to a gene: 8. CDR1 is SGHDN, CDR2 FVKESK, per germline. CDR3 bases: TGTGCCAGCAGCCAGACAGGACTAGCGGGAGAAGTCGGGGAGCTGTTTTTT. Amino acid sequence: CASSQTGLAGEVGELFF.

The chain uses TRBV5-6 and TRBJ1-5; D possibly corresponds to TRBD1 (6 bases). CDR1 and CDR2 (germline): SGHDT, YYEEEE. This CDR3 spans 15 amino acids. Trimming left V 2 bases short and J 4 bases short, with 13 bases between. The CDR3 bases are TGTGCCAGCAGCTTATGGACAGCTCCTAATCAGCCCCAGCATTTT. It translates to CASSLWTAPNQPQHF.

The chain carries TRBV6-1 and TRBJ2-3; 12 bases line up with TRBD2. The V gene's germline CDR1 is MNHNS and CDR2 SASEGT. The V and J ends lost 6 bases and 3 bases, in that order; junction bases with no gene match: 1. The CDR3 covers 14 residues. CDR3 protein: CASSLAGGTDTQYF. In DNA form, the CDR3 reads TGTGCCAGCAGCCTAGCGGGGGGGACAGATACGCAGTATTTT.

CDR3 DNA sequence: TGTGCCAGCAGACCCCCCGGGATTGCCTACAATGAGCAGTTCTTC. This encodes CASRPPGIAYNEQFF. This chain links TRBV7-2 with TRBJ2-1; possible D gene TRBD2, 5 bases. Trimming cost V 6 bases and J 2 bases, with 14 bases left between them. The CDR3 has 15 residues. Germline values: CDR1 SGHTA, CDR2 FQGNSA. Drawing the rest from reference TRBV7-2 and TRBJ2-1, the complete variable domain is GAGVSQSPSNKVTEKGKDVELRCDPISGHTALYWYRQSLGQGLEFLIYFQGNSAPDKSGLPSDRFSAERTGGSVSTLTIQRTQQEDSAVYLCASRPPGIAYNEQFFGPGTRLTVL.

DNA for the CDR3: TGTGCCAGCAGCCCCGGACAGGCCTCCTACGAGCAGTACTTC. Translation: CASSPGQASYEQYF. The V call is TRBV11-2, the J call TRBJ2-7; 7 nucleotides match TRBD1. CDR1 is SGHAT, CDR2 FQNNGV, per germline. The CDR3 is 14 amino acids. After removal of 5 bases from V and 0 bases from J, the junction contained 4 bases not matched to a gene.

In its sample, this clone was seen a few times. This CDR3 is CAGGRDRVNEQYF. The CDR3 coding sequence is TGTGCCGGAGGCCGGGACAGGGTAAACGAGCAGTACTTC. This chain uses TRBV2 with TRBJ2-7; 9 bases align to TRBD1. This CDR3 spans 13 amino acids. J gave up 5 bases and V 11 bases, and 10 bases lay outside the gene matches. CDR1 is SNHLY and CDR2 is FYNNEI in the germline V gene.

The genes are TRBV4-1 and TRBJ1-2, with 7 bases aligning to TRBD1. This CDR3 region has 16 residues. The J segment lost 3 bases and the V segment lost 2 bases, leaving 9 bases of the junction unmatched. Germline V CDR1 and CDR2: MGHRA, YSYEKL. CDR3 region: CASSQFVRGLDYGYTF. DNA for the CDR3: TGCGCCAGCAGCCAATTTGTTAGGGGGCTCGACTATGGCTACACCTTC.

The chain combines TRBV4-2 with TRBJ1-3, with D possibly matching TRBD1 (6 bases). CDR3 length: 17 residues. Trimming shortened V by 4 bases and J by 2 bases, and 18 bases separated the two germline ends. Germline CDR1 LGHNA, CDR2 YNFKEQ. The CDR3 nucleotides read TGTGCCAGCAGCCTTCAACCTACAGGGAACGCTGGAAACACCATATATTTT. It is translated as CASSLQPTGNAGNTIYF.

This clone showed up just a few times. This chain connects TRBV28 to TRBJ1-2; D not certain. CDR1 is MDHEN and CDR2 is SYDVKM in the germline V gene. Trimming took off 5 bases at V and 7 bases at J, with 11 bases between the two ends. This CDR3 contains 12 residues. The CDR3 is CASSPPRSGYTF. The CDR3 nucleotides read TGTGCCAGCAGTCCCCCAAGGAGTGGCTACACCTTC.

The rearrangement links TRBV5-6 to TRBJ1-6; D gene unclear. V was pared by 1 base and J by 6 bases, with 8 bases between. Germline V gene lookup returns CDR1 SGHDT and CDR2 YYEEEE. The CDR3 covers 14 residues. The CDR3: CASSLPGANSPLHF. Written as DNA, the CDR3 is TGTGCCAGCAGCTTGCCAGGTGCTAATTCACCCCTCCACTTT.

The gene calls are TRBV15 and TRBJ1-6, with 9 nucleotides matching TRBD1. This CDR3 contains 14 residues. Germline V CDR1 and CDR2: LNHNV, YYDKDF (reference sequence). V lost 5 bases to trimming and J lost 10 bases; unmatched junction nucleotides: 6. This CDR3 is CATSLTGGGSPLHF. DNA for the CDR3: TGTGCCACCAGCCTTACAGGGGGCGGATCACCCCTCCACTTT.

This clone was detected once. The chain employs TRBV14 and TRBJ1-4; a weak D match, TRBD1 (6 bases). Germline V gene lookup returns CDR1 SGHDN and CDR2 FVKESK. This CDR3 region has 16 residues. The V gene lost 0 bases and the J gene lost 8 bases, with 16 bases spanning the gap. CDR3 sequence: CASSQDPQGRREKLFF. CDR3 bases: TGTGCCAGCAGCCAAGATCCACAGGGCAGGCGAGAAAAACTGTTTTTT. The full variable domain, completed using reference TRBV14 and TRBJ1-4, is EAGVTQFPSHSVIEKGQTVTLRCDPISGHDNLYWYRRVMGKEIKFLLHFVKESKQDESGMPNNRFLAERTGGTYSTLKVQPAELEDSGVYFCASSQDPQGRREKLFFGSGTQLSVL.

The chain employs TRBV25-1 and TRBJ1-4; D might be TRBD1 (5 bases). Trimming left V 5 bases short and J 8 bases short, with 21 bases between. From germline, CDR1 is MGHDK and CDR2 SYGVNS. The CDR3 runs to 16 residues. CDR3 sequence: CASSPSSGVFGEKLFF. CDR3 in DNA: TGTGCCAGCAGTCCCTCCTCGGGGGTCTTCGGGGAAAAACTGTTTTTT.

The chain joins TRBV5-6 to TRBJ1-3, with D tentatively TRBD1 (5 bases). Germline loops: CDR1 SGHDT, CDR2 YYEEEE. This CDR3 is built from 15 residues. The V gene lost 4 bases and the J gene lost 4 bases, with 15 bases spanning the gap. The CDR3 protein is CASSADTSRGNTIYF. CDR3 coding DNA: TGTGCCAGCAGCGCGGACACTTCTAGAGGAAACACCATATATTTT.

About this clone: At one boundary the junction diverges from the germline segment, which might be a read error. The chain has TRBV28 and TRBJ1-5, with 7 positions matching TRBD1. In germline, CDR1 is MDHEN, CDR2 SYDVKM. This CDR3 is built from 16 residues. CDR3 protein: CASSLWTGSSNQPQHF. Written as DNA, the CDR3 is TGTGCCAGCAGTCTATGGACAGGCTCCAGCAATCAGCCCCAGCATTTT.

The chain is built from TRBV5-1 and TRBJ2-3, with 9 nucleotides matching TRBD2. Germline CDR1 and CDR2: SGHRS and YFSETQ. With V trimmed by 2 bases and J by 5 bases, 6 bases remained unmatched. This CDR3 contains 15 residues. The CDR3 coding sequence is TGCGCCAGCAGCTTCCGCGGGAGGGCGGTAGATACGCAGTATTTT. It encodes CASSFRGRAVDTQYF.

This chain joins TRBV6-6 and TRBJ1-1, with D tentatively TRBD1 (5 bases). CDR3 size: 14 residues. Germline CDR1 MNHNY, CDR2 SVGAGI (reference sequence). The V and J ends lost 5 bases and 4 bases respectively, with 14 bases between them. CDR3 region: CASSLGTWATEAFF. DNA for the CDR3: TGTGCCAGCAGTCTCGGGACTTGGGCCACTGAAGCTTTCTTT.

This rearrangement joins TRBV5-5 to TRBJ2-5; 9 bases line up with TRBD1. The DNA end is more similar to TRBJ2-7, so the J call may be wrong. Germline values: CDR1 SGHKS, CDR2 YYEKEE (reference sequence). The CDR3 spans 18 residues. The CDR3 region is CASSLDWTGVSSIYEQYF. The CDR3 DNA sequence: TGTGCCAGCAGTCTCGATTGGACAGGGGTCTCCTCTATTTACGAGCAGTACTTC.

This clone was recorded a few times. The gene calls are TRBV6-5 and TRBJ1-6, with 9 nucleotides matching TRBD1. CDR1 and CDR2 (germline): MNHEY, SVGAGI. The CDR3 runs 15 residues. V lost 6 bases and J lost 5; bases outside the gene matches: 5. The CDR3 nucleotides read TGTGCCAGCAGAAGGAGGACAGGGGATAATTCACCCCTCCACTTT. As protein: CASRRRTGDNSPLHF.

The rearrangement links TRBV19 to TRBJ2-5, with D unclear. The ends were cut back, 7 bases at V and 0 bases at J, with 9 bases in the middle. This CDR3 has 13 residues. Germline loops: CDR1 LNHDA, CDR2 SQIVND (reference sequence). DNA for the CDR3: TGTGCCAGTAAGGAGTCGTACCAAGAGACCCAGTACTTC. Translating gives CASKESYQETQYF.

This clone was observed once. This chain uses TRBV19 with TRBJ1-3; unclear D gene. Germline CDR1 reads LNHDA; CDR2 reads SQIVND (reference sequence). This CDR3 is built from 14 residues. Trimming left V 3 bases short and J 2 bases short, with 8 bases between. This CDR3 is CASSIPGTGNTIYF. CDR3 DNA sequence: TGTGCCAGTAGTATCCCGGGAACTGGAAACACCATATATTTT.

The chain combines TRBV28 with TRBJ2-5; a weak D match, TRBD1 (6 bases). Near its end, the DNA agrees better with TRBJ2-7, so the J call may be wrong. The CDR3 spans 13 residues. Germline-derived CDR1 and CDR2 are MDHEN and SYDVKM. The CDR3 DNA follows: TGTGCCAGCAGCTGGACAGATTCCTACGAGCAGTACTTC. This translates into CASSWTDSYEQYF.

CDR3 sequence reads: CATSRDVRLEDTQYF. CDR3 in DNA: TGTGCCACCAGCAGAGATGTGAGGCTAGAAGATACGCAGTATTTT. This chain connects TRBV15 to TRBJ2-3; D is unclear. V lost 0 bases, J lost 5 bases, and 12 bases lay in between. The CDR3 has 15 amino acids. CDR1 is LNHNV and CDR2 is YYDKDF in the germline V gene (reference sequence).

CDR3 sequence reads: CASSLIISGESPPFF. For the CDR3, the DNA is TGTGCCAGCAGCTTGATAATATCGGGGGAATCCCCCCCTTTCTTT. The gene calls are TRBV5-4 and TRBJ1-1; tentative D call: TRBD1 (5 bases). Germline CDR1 is SGHNT and CDR2 is YYREEE (reference sequence). V lost 1 base and J 12 bases, leaving 22 bases between the germline ends. The CDR3 covers 15 residues. Complete variable domain (other parts from reference TRBV5-4 and TRBJ1-1): ETGVTQSPTHLIKTRGQQVTLRCSSQSGHNTVSWYQQALGQGPQFIFQYYREEENGRGNFPPRFSGLQFPNYSSELNVNALELDDSALYLCASSLIISGESPPFFGQGTRLTVV.

The chain joins TRBV27 to TRBJ2-5, with 10 bases aligning to TRBD2. The DNA matches TRBJ2-7 better at its end, which makes the J call doubtful. The germline CDR1 and CDR2 sequences are MNHEY and SMNVEV (reference sequence). There are 16 residues in the CDR3. CDR3 loop: CASSLWSSGRVYEQYF. DNA for the CDR3: TGTGCCAGCAGTTTATGGTCTAGCGGGAGAGTATACGAGCAGTACTTC.

The gene calls are TRBV30 and TRBJ2-5; the match to TRBD2 covers 10 bases. The ends lost 5 bases at V and 5 bases at J; junction bases unmatched: 5. The CDR3 is 13 amino acids. From germline, CDR1 is GTSNPN and CDR2 SVGIG (reference sequence). The CDR3 reads CAWGGTSEETQYF. The CDR3 bases are TGTGCCTGGGGCGGGACTAGCGAGGAGACCCAGTACTTC.

This chain connects TRBV2 to TRBJ2-3; TRBD2 is a possible D gene (6 bases). Between the trimmed V and J ends, which lost 6 bases and 4 bases, there was a span of 17 bases. Germline CDR1 reads SNHLY; CDR2 reads FYNNEI. This CDR3 contains 15 residues. The CDR3 bases are TGTGCCAGCAGGAAAGAGCTAGCGTTGGCAGATACGCAGTATTTT. This gives the protein CASRKELALADTQYF. Full variable domain (missing parts from reference TRBV2 and TRBJ2-3): EPEVTQTPSHQVTQMGQEVILRCVPISNHLYFYWYRQILGQKVEFLVSFYNNEISEKSEIFDDQFSVERPDGSNFTLKIRSTKLEDSAMYFCASRKELALADTQYFGPGTRLTVL.